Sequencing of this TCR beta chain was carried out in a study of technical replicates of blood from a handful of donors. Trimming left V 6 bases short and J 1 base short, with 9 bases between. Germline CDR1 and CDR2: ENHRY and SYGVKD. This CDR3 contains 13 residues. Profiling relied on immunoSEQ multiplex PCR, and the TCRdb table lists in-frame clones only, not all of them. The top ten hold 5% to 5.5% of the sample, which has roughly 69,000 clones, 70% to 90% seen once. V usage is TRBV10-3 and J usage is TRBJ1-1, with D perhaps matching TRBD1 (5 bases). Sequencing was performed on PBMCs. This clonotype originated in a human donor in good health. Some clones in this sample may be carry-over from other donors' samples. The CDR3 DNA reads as TGTGCCATCAGATGGGGGGAGAACACTGAAGCTTTCTTT. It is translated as CAIRWGENTEAFF.